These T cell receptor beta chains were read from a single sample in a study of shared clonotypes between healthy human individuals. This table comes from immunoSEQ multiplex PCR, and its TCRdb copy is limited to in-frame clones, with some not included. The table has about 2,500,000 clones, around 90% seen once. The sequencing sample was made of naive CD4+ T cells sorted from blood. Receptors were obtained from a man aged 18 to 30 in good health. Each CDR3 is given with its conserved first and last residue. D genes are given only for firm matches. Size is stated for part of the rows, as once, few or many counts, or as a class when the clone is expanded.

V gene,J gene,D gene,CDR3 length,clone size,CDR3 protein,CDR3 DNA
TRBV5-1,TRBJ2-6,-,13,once,CASSVAGANVLTF,TGCGCCAGCAGCGTCGCAGGGGCCAACGTCCTGACTTTC
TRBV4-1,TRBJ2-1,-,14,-,CASSQDRWLHEQFF,TGCGCCAGCAGCCAAGATCGTTGGTTACATGAGCAGTTCTTC
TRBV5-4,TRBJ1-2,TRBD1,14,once,CASSTGGDNYGYTF,TGTGCCAGCAGCACAGGGGGGGATAACTATGGCTACACCTTC
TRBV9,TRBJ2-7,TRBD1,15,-,CASSVEGQVSYEQYF,TGTGCCAGCAGCGTAGAGGGACAGGTCTCCTACGAGCAGTACTTC
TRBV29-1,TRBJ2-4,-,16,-,CSVKKDGGVFGNIQYF,TGCAGCGTGAAAAAGGACGGTGGGGTTTTTGGAAACATTCAGTACTTC
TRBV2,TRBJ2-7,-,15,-,CASSEEQGLAYEQYF,TGTGCCAGCAGTGAAGAACAGGGCCTTGCCTACGAGCAGTACTTC
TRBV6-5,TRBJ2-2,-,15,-,CASSYFPGGTGELFF,TGTGCCAGCAGTTACTTCCCCGGAGGAACCGGGGAGCTGTTTTTT
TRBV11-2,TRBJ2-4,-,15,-,CASSPKGLRENIQYF,TGTGCCAGCAGCCCGAAGGGCCTTAGAGAAAACATTCAGTACTTC
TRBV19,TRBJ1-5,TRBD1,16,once,CASSPLGTVSNQPQHF,TGTGCCAGTAGTCCCCTGGGGACAGTGAGTAATCAGCCCCAGCATTTT
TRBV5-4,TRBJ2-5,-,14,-,CASSLEPVQETQYF,TGTGCCAGCAGCTTGGAGCCGGTCCAAGAGACCCAGTACTTC